A single sample gave rise to the 29 T cell receptor beta chains below, sequenced in a study of control samples from healthy donors and cancer patients. Libraries were prepared by immunoSEQ multiplex PCR; TCRdb keeps only in-frame clonotypes and omits some of them. The sample has roughly 170,000 clones; around 90% are singletons. The sample was blood. The receptors here all came from a woman in her thirties or forties in good health.

The rearrangement joins TRBV14 to TRBJ2-7; 7 bases fit TRBD1. The CDR3 is made up of 13 amino acids. Germline-derived CDR1 and CDR2 are SGHDN and FVKESK. Trimming removed 2 bases from V and 7 bases from J; junction bases left unmatched: 5. The CDR3 is CASSQQTGREQYF. The DNA for the CDR3 is TGTGCCAGCAGCCAACAGACAGGGCGAGAGCAGTACTTC.

The rearrangement links TRBV24-1 to TRBJ2-3; D possibly matches TRBD1 or TRBD2 (5 bases each). V was pared by 4 bases and J by 2 bases, with 12 bases between. This CDR3 comprises 15 residues. Per germline, CDR1 KGHDR and CDR2 SFDVKD. In DNA, the CDR3 is TGTGCCACCAGTGACTCCAGGGAGACCACAGATACGCAGTATTTT. It yields the protein CATSDSRETTDTQYF.

J is TRBJ2-5 and V is TRBV10-3, with 10 nucleotides matching TRBD2. Germline CDR1 and CDR2: ENHRY and SYGVKD. This CDR3 is built from 18 residues. With 6 bases clipped from V and 5 bases from J, the junction kept 18 bases outside the gene matches. DNA for the CDR3: TGTGCCATCAGCGCCCAACCAGGGAGCGGGGGGGCCGGGGAGACCCAGTACTTC. It is translated as CAISAQPGSGGAGETQYF.

The rearrangement uses TRBV7-8 and TRBJ1-2, with D tentatively TRBD1 (6 bases). The ends were cut back, 5 bases at V and 6 bases at J, with 19 bases in the middle. Germline V CDR1 and CDR2: SGHVS, FQNEAQ. The CDR3 extends over 15 amino acids. The CDR3 DNA follows: TGTGCCAGCAGCCCGGGGGGACAAGGGAAAAATGGCTACACCTTC. Its translation: CASSPGGQGKNGYTF.

The chain carries TRBV5-1 and TRBJ2-2, with D possibly being TRBD1 (6 bases). V was shortened by 2 bases and J by 5 bases, with 13 bases between the two germline ends. The CDR3 length is 15 residues. Germline CDR1 SGHRS, CDR2 YFSETQ. DNA of the CDR3: TGCGCCAGCAGCTTCGACGCAGGGGATACCGGGGAGCTGTTTTTT. This sequence encodes CASSFDAGDTGELFF.

The chain carries TRBV5-1 and TRBJ1-1, with TRBD1 matching over 9 bases. The CDR3 contains 13 residues. CDR1 and CDR2 from the germline V gene are SGHRS and YFSETQ. With V trimmed by 1 base and J by 11 bases, 6 bases remained unmatched. In DNA, the CDR3 is TGCGCCAGCAGCTTGACAGGGGGCGGGATGGCTTTCTTT. It translates to CASSLTGGGMAFF.

The V gene is TRBV5-6, the J gene TRBJ2-5; D may be TRBD1 or TRBD2 (6 bases each). The CDR3 length is 14 residues. Trimming shortened V by 1 base and J by 5 bases, and 12 bases separated the two germline ends. The V gene's germline CDR1 is SGHDT and CDR2 YYEEEE. CDR3 DNA: TGTGCCAGCAGCTTGTGGGGGGCCGGGGAGACCCAGTACTTC. Its protein is CASSLWGAGETQYF.

The gene calls are TRBV6-5 and TRBJ1-3; TRBD1 matches at 7 bases. This CDR3 comprises 14 residues. The germline CDR1 and CDR2 sequences are MNHEY and SVGAGI. Germline trimming cut 6 bases from V and 0 bases from J; bases unmatched to any gene: 2. The CDR3 sequence: CASRDRFSGNTIYF. In DNA form, the CDR3 reads TGTGCCAGCAGGGACAGGTTCTCTGGAAACACCATATATTTT.

This sequence joins TRBV5-6 and TRBJ1-5; 10 nucleotides line up with TRBD1. CDR1 is SGHDT, CDR2 YYEEEE, per germline. This CDR3 is 19 amino acids long. J gave up 0 bases and V 3 bases, and 12 bases lay outside the gene matches. The CDR3, as DNA: TGTGCCAGCAGCTCGGCGGGCCGGGACAGGGGTTATAGCAATCAGCCCCAGCATTTT. Translation gives CASSSAGRDRGYSNQPQHF.

The V call is TRBV18, the J call TRBJ1-6; D is perhaps TRBD1 (5 bases). This CDR3 region has 15 residues. CDR1 KGHSH and CDR2 LQKENI come from the germline V gene. V lost 1 base, J lost 5 bases, and 9 bases lay in between. The CDR3 DNA reads TGTGCCAGCTCACCACGGGACGGAAATAATTCACCCCTCCACTTT. It encodes CASSPRDGNNSPLHF.

The table lists this clone with a few counts. This rearrangement joins TRBV10-2 to TRBJ2-3; the D gene could be TRBD1 or TRBD2 (5 bases each). Germline lookup yields CDR1 WSHSY and CDR2 SAAADI. The CDR3 runs to 12 residues. The ends were cut back, 3 bases at V and 8 bases at J, with 9 bases in the middle. The DNA of the CDR3 is TGCGCCAGCAGTGATGGGGGAGCTACGCAGTATTTT. It encodes CASSDGGATQYF.

The chain links TRBV6-5 to TRBJ2-3; D is possibly TRBD1 or TRBD2 (5 bases each). The CDR3 length is 13 residues. Germline CDR1 is MNHEY and CDR2 is SVGAGI. Trimming pared 5 bases from V and 6 bases from J, leaving 12 bases between. In DNA, the CDR3 is TGTGCCAGCAGTAGGGACCCCCGGGATACGCAGTATTTT. Its protein product is CASSRDPRDTQYF.

This chain joins TRBV5-4 and TRBJ2-1; the D gene is possibly TRBD1 (6 bases). The germline V and J ends were trimmed by 2 bases and 5 bases, with 20 bases remaining between them. Germline V gene sequence: CDR1 SGHNT, CDR2 YYREEE (reference sequence). CDR3 size: 17 residues. The CDR3 reads CASSFPKGRDTHNEQFF. CDR3 DNA sequence: TGTGCCAGCAGCTTCCCCAAGGGCAGGGACACACACAATGAGCAGTTCTTC.

The J gene is TRBJ1-6, the V gene TRBV5-6; tentatively, D is TRBD1 (6 bases). This CDR3 has 14 residues. The germline V gene has CDR1 SGHDT and CDR2 YYEEEE. V was trimmed by 2 bases and J by 5 bases, leaving 8 bases between them. The CDR3 reads CASSFGGDNSPLHF. As DNA, the CDR3 is TGTGCCAGCAGCTTTGGGGGCGATAATTCACCCCTCCACTTT.

The rearrangement joins TRBV11-2 to TRBJ2-7; weak D call: TRBD2 (5 bases). V gave up 0 bases and J gave up 9 bases, with 12 bases separating them. The CDR3 consists of 13 residues. Germline assignment: CDR1 SGHAT and CDR2 FQNNGV. DNA of the CDR3: TGTGCCAGCAGCTTAGATCCGGGAAGTTGGCAGTACTTC. Amino acids: CASSLDPGSWQYF. The whole variable domain, remainder taken from reference TRBV11-2 and TRBJ2-7, is EAGVAQSPRYKIIEKRQSVAFWCNPISGHATLYWYQQILGQGPKLLIQFQNNGVVDDSQLPKDRFSAERLKGVDSTLKIQPAKLEDSAVYLCASSLDPGSWQYFGPGTRLTVT.

This chain uses TRBV7-8 with TRBJ1-2, with 10 bases matching TRBD1. Germline trimming cut 4 bases from V and 8 bases from J; bases unmatched to any gene: 10. The germline V gene has CDR1 SGHVS and CDR2 FQNEAQ. The CDR3 has 15 residues. The CDR3 is CASSSPGTGVLGYTF. The CDR3 nucleotides read TGTGCCAGCAGCTCTCCCGGGACAGGGGTGTTGGGCTACACCTTC.

V and J are TRBV28 and TRBJ2-1, with 7 bases aligning to TRBD1. The CDR3 is 14 amino acids. Trimming cost V 3 bases and J 3 bases; bases outside gene matches: 2. Germline loops: CDR1 MDHEN, CDR2 SYDVKM. The CDR3 nucleotides read TGTGCCAGCAGTTTCCAGGGGGACTACAATGAGCAGTTCTTC. It codes for CASSFQGDYNEQFF.

The J gene is TRBJ1-3, the V gene TRBV5-6; D is undetermined. Trimming took off 4 bases at V and 6 bases at J, with 14 bases between the two ends. The CDR3 is made up of 14 amino acids. The germline gives CDR1 SGHDT, CDR2 YYEEEE. CDR3 amino acids: CASSPTVGPNTIYF. CDR3 in DNA: TGTGCCAGCAGCCCGACTGTTGGCCCAAACACCATATATTTT.

V and J are TRBV4-2 and TRBJ1-1; the D is unclear. Germline values: CDR1 LGHNA, CDR2 YNFKEQ. Deletions cut 1 base from V and 0 bases from J, with 12 bases between. The CDR3 contains 16 residues. The CDR3 protein is CASSQAYAVVNTEAFF. The CDR3 region has the DNA TGTGCCAGCAGCCAAGCCTACGCCGTCGTGAACACTGAAGCTTTCTTT.

J is TRBJ1-5 and V is TRBV29-1, with D possibly being TRBD1 (6 bases). The CDR3 consists of 12 residues. Germline V lookup: CDR1 SQVTM, CDR2 ANQGSEA. V was cut by 7 bases and J by 5 bases, with 12 bases left in between. CDR3 DNA sequence: TGCAGCGCCGGGGGGGCCGATCAGCCCCAGCATTTT. It translates to CSAGGADQPQHF.

The chain links TRBV7-8 to TRBJ1-1; D gene unclear. This CDR3 region has 13 residues. The germline CDR1 and CDR2 sequences are SGHVS and FQNEAQ. Trimming left V 5 bases short and J 1 base short, with 8 bases between. The CDR3 sequence: CASSHRGNTEAFF. For the CDR3, the DNA is TGTGCCAGCAGCCATCGGGGGAACACTGAAGCTTTCTTT.

This chain joins TRBV7-9 and TRBJ2-5; D not resolved. There are 12 residues in the CDR3. Trimming stripped 3 bases from V and 2 bases from J, with 4 bases between. CDR1 and CDR2 (germline): SEHNR, FQNEAQ (reference sequence). Here the CDR3 reads CASSFRQETQYF. The CDR3 bases are TGTGCCAGCAGCTTCAGGCAAGAGACCCAGTACTTC.

The DNA of the CDR3 is TGTGCCAGCACCTTGCGTATTAACTATGGCTACACCTTC. Translation gives CASTLRINYGYTF. V usage is TRBV6-6 and J usage is TRBJ1-2; D is uncertain. Looked up from germline, CDR1 is MNHNY and CDR2 is SVGAGI (reference sequence). V lost 7 bases and J 1 base, leaving 10 bases between the germline ends. CDR3 size: 13 residues.

J is TRBJ2-7 and V is TRBV11-2, with D possibly called TRBD1 or TRBD2 (5 bases each). The V end lost 7 bases, the J end lost 2 bases, and 18 bases lay between the germline ends. The CDR3 totals 15 residues. Looked up from germline, CDR1 is SGHAT and CDR2 is FQNNGV. CDR3 nucleotide sequence: TGTGCCAGCACCCCCGGGGCGGAACTTACCTACGAGCAGTACTTC. Its protein is CASTPGAELTYEQYF. The entire variable domain, with the rest obtained from reference TRBV11-2 and TRBJ2-7, is as follows: EAGVAQSPRYKIIEKRQSVAFWCNPISGHATLYWYQQILGQGPKLLIQFQNNGVVDDSQLPKDRFSAERLKGVDSTLKIQPAKLEDSAVYLCASTPGAELTYEQYFGPGTRLTVT.

V is TRBV3-1 (or the pseudogene TRBV3-2) and J is TRBJ1-2, with D possibly being TRBD1 (5 bases). The CDR3 is made up of 14 amino acids. Trimming shortened V by 0 bases and J by 7 bases, and 12 bases separated the two germline ends. Germline CDR1 is LGHDT and CDR2 is YNNKEL (reference sequence). This CDR3 is CASSQDPRVFGYTF. CDR3 DNA: TGTGCCAGCAGCCAAGATCCCAGGGTGTTTGGCTACACCTTC.

This chain joins TRBV5-1 and TRBJ2-3; possibly TRBD2 for D (5 bases). The CDR3 is 15 amino acids. V was pared by 0 bases and J by 2 bases, with 10 bases between. Germline V gives CDR1 SGHRS, CDR2 YFSETQ. The CDR3 DNA follows: TGCGCCAGCAGCTTGGCCCTCGGGGACACAGATACGCAGTATTTT. This gives the protein CASSLALGDTDTQYF.

The V and J genes are TRBV6-5 and TRBJ1-1, with D perhaps TRBD1 (6 bases). The CDR3 extends over 14 amino acids. CDR1 is MNHEY, CDR2 SVGAGI, per germline. V was cut by 8 bases and J by 4 bases, with 17 bases left in between. DNA for the CDR3: TGTGCCAGCGGGGACCCGGGACACTTCACTGAAGCTTTCTTT. Amino acid sequence: CASGDPGHFTEAFF.

The chain links TRBV9 to TRBJ2-1, with D possibly TRBD1 on 6 matching bases. CDR1 and CDR2 from the germline V gene are SGDLS and YYNGEE. V was pared by 4 bases and J by 7 bases, with 9 bases between. The CDR3 runs to 12 residues. In DNA form, the CDR3 reads TGTGCCAGCAGCTCACAGGGAAATGAGCAGTTCTTC. It encodes CASSSQGNEQFF.

The V and J genes are TRBV3-1 (or the pseudogene TRBV3-2) and TRBJ1-6; D possibly corresponds to TRBD1 (6 bases). V lost 2 bases and J 11 bases, leaving 13 bases between the germline ends. CDR1 and CDR2 (germline): LGHDT, YNNKEL (reference sequence). This CDR3 region has 14 residues. The CDR3, as DNA: TGTGCCAGCAGCCAATCCGGCAGGGGTACACCCCTCCACTTT. As protein: CASSQSGRGTPLHF.